This T cell receptor beta chain was captured in a study of early T cells in non-severe SARS-CoV-2 infection. For the study at large: Investigators sequenced bulk RNA drawn from unsorted whole blood, and chains remained unpaired. Points from the study as a whole: Anti-spike CD8 responses were favored in VDJdb matching, and private and CD4 specificities were missed.

This clonotype was observed at least ten times. Its antigen remains unknown. Each single cDNA molecule received a unique molecular identifier. MiXCR, run by TCRdb on the 5' RACE reads, gives a single entry per CDR3 protein. The sample shows over 50,000 distinct CDR3 sequences, 10% to 14% of them seen only once. The CDR3 has 12 amino acids. Germline CDR1 and CDR2: SGDLS and YYNGEE. V was clipped by 3 bases and J by 2 bases, with 5 bases between them. The source is an adult who was a healthcare worker with PCR-confirmed SARS-CoV-2 infection or an uninfected control (not recorded which). The sample comprised whole blood. The chain uses TRBV9 and TRBJ2-5; a possible D gene is TRBD2 (5 bases). The CDR3 nucleotides read TGTGCCAGCAGCGCGGGACAAGAGACCCAGTACTTC. Encoded protein: CASSAGQETQYF.